The 27 T cell receptor beta chains listed next were all sequenced from one sample in a study of early T cells in non-severe SARS-CoV-2 infection (dated by TCRdb to the early 2020s). Library preparation was by 5' RACE. Sequenced on a NextSeq 500. TCRdb passed the public sequencing reads through fastp at Q25 and MiXCR, retaining productive beta sequences. CDR3 protein sequences are deduplicated, and each keeps its most common genes and DNA. This sample holds some 55,000 distinct CDR3 sequences; roughly an eighth were observed only once. The biggest ten clones account for 2.5% to 3% of the sample. Sequenced input: whole blood. The receptors here all came from an adult who was a healthcare worker with PCR-confirmed SARS-CoV-2 infection or an uninfected control (not recorded which).

For this clonotype: This may be a read error, as it is one base from a much larger clone. J is TRBJ2-3 and V is TRBV30, with no clear D. Germline lookup yields CDR1 GTSNPN and CDR2 SVGIG (reference sequence). CDR3 length: 13 amino acids. In DNA, the CDR3 is TGTGTCTGGTCACCGGGCTTCACAGATACGCAGTATTTT. This encodes CVWSPGFTDTQYF. The full variable domain, with the rest looked up from reference TRBV30 and TRBJ2-3, is SQTIHQWPATLVQPVGSPLSLECTVEGTSNPNLYWYRQAAGRGLQLLFYSVGIGQISSEVPQNLSASRPQDRQFILSSKKLLLSDSGFYLCVWSPGFTDTQYFGPGTRLTVL.

At least ten counts were recorded for this clonotype. The J gene is TRBJ1-2, the V gene TRBV20-1; 7 bases fit TRBD1. V dropped 6 bases and J dropped 4; count of bases not matched to a gene: 5. The CDR3 spans 12 residues. Germline assignment: CDR1 DFQATT and CDR2 SNEGSKA (reference sequence). Written as DNA, the CDR3 is TGCAGTGCCCTCCGGGACAGCTATGGCTACACCTTC. This encodes CSALRDSYGYTF.

This clonotype was observed at least ten times. J is TRBJ2-1 and V is TRBV11-3; 13 positions agree with TRBD2. V trimming: 5 bases; J trimming: 7 bases; junction bases outside the gene matches: 5. CDR1 is SGHNT, CDR2 YENEEA, per germline. The CDR3 runs to 15 residues. This CDR3 is CASSQRTSGSNEQFF. For the CDR3, the DNA is TGTGCCAGCAGCCAACGGACTAGCGGGAGTAATGAGCAGTTCTTC.

This clonotype was found many times. The genes are TRBV7-9 and TRBJ2-3, with TRBD2 matching 10 bases. The CDR3 runs 16 residues. Germline CDR1 and CDR2: SEHNR and FQNEAQ (reference sequence). With 2 bases clipped from V and 0 bases from J, the junction kept 2 bases outside the gene matches. CDR3 residues: CASSLTSGASTDTQYF. CDR3 sequence (DNA): TGTGCCAGCAGCTTAACTAGCGGGGCCAGCACAGATACGCAGTATTTT.

Many counts were recorded for this clonotype. The genes are TRBV7-9 and TRBJ1-5, with a possible D match to TRBD1 (5 bases). The CDR3 consists of 16 residues. V lost 3 bases to trimming and J lost 3 bases, with 15 bases between them. Germline V gene sequence: CDR1 SEHNR, CDR2 FQNEAQ (reference sequence). CDR3 protein: CASSLAGGGINQPQHF. CDR3 DNA: TGTGCCAGCAGCTTGGCTGGGGGAGGGATCAATCAGCCCCAGCATTTT.

This clonotype was counted a few times. V gene TRBV12-3 or TRBV12-4 combines with J gene TRBJ2-1, with 9 positions matching TRBD2. There are 23 residues in the CDR3. Unmatched junction bases numbered 27, after V lost 6 bases and J lost 0 bases. The CDR3 region has the DNA TGTGCCAGCAGCCGCCGACTCCATTTGATAGGGACTAGCCCAGAGAGCTCCTACAATGAGCAGTTCTTC. Amino acid sequence: CASSRRLHLIGTSPESSYNEQFF.

This clonotype was detected many times. This sequence joins TRBV5-1 and TRBJ2-6; possibly TRBD1 for D (6 bases). The CDR3 has 15 residues. V lost 2 bases and J lost 2, with 8 bases in between. Germline CDR1 SGHRS, CDR2 YFSETQ. CDR3 in amino acids: CASSFRQAGANVLTF. The DNA of the CDR3 is TGCGCCAGCAGCTTCCGACAGGCTGGGGCCAACGTCCTGACTTTC.

This clonotype was counted ten times or more. V and J are TRBV20-1 and TRBJ1-1; D gene uncertain. V lost 5 bases and J lost 0, with 19 bases in between. Germline values: CDR1 DFQATT, CDR2 SNEGSKA (reference sequence). The CDR3 runs to 16 residues. This chain's CDR3 is CSALSSTLNMNTEAFF. The CDR3 region has the DNA TGCAGTGCTCTCAGTTCCACACTGAACATGAACACTGAAGCTTTCTTT.

J is TRBJ2-7 and V is TRBV29-1; D is possibly TRBD2 (6 bases). The CDR3 sequence is 14 residues long. Germline V gives CDR1 SQVTM, CDR2 ANQGSEA. V gave up 6 bases and J gave up 0 bases, with 15 bases separating them. CDR3 residues: CSVLPGLSSYEQYF. CDR3 DNA: TGCAGCGTCCTCCCGGGACTTAGCTCCTACGAGCAGTACTTC.

This clonotype was observed at least ten times. The chain couples TRBV19 to TRBJ2-7; TRBD2 aligns across 8 bases. This CDR3 is 15 amino acids long. Germline CDR1 is LNHDA and CDR2 is SQIVND (reference sequence). With 2 bases clipped from V and 6 bases from J, the junction kept 9 bases outside the gene matches. The CDR3: CASSITGTRGREQYF. CDR3 in DNA: TGTGCCAGTAGTATAACCGGGACTAGGGGACGCGAGCAGTACTTC.

Only a few counts were recorded for this clonotype. V gene TRBV6-6 combines with J gene TRBJ2-7, with D possibly matching TRBD2 (5 bases). V was cut by 1 base and J by 2 bases, with 9 bases left in between. CDR3 length: 14 amino acids. Germline V gene lookup returns CDR1 MNHNY and CDR2 SVGAGI (reference sequence). CDR3 in DNA: TGTGCCAGCAGTTACTTAGGGAGCACCTACGAGCAGTACTTC. Its protein product is CASSYLGSTYEQYF.

The chain is built from TRBV3-1 and TRBJ2-7; 8 positions match TRBD2. The CDR3 is made up of 17 amino acids. Germline V gene data show CDR1 as LGHDT and CDR2 as YNNKEL (reference sequence). J gave up 6 bases and V 0 bases, and 13 bases lay outside the gene matches. The CDR3 coding sequence is TGTGCCAGCAGCCAAGAGGGGGGCCTAGCGGGTGCCTTCGAGCAGTACTTC. Translated, it gives CASSQEGGLAGAFEQYF.

This clonotype was counted many times. The chain combines TRBV29-1 with TRBJ1-1; D gene ambiguous. The germline CDR1 and CDR2 sequences are SQVTM and ANQGSEA. Trimming left V 6 bases short and J 4 bases short, with 15 bases between. The CDR3 runs to 13 residues. The CDR3 reads CSVQVAEGTEAFF. CDR3 in DNA: TGCAGCGTCCAAGTTGCGGAGGGCACTGAAGCTTTCTTT.

The genes are TRBV2 and TRBJ2-7; 9 bases match TRBD1. J lost 6 bases, V lost 7 bases, and 4 bases had no gene match. The CDR3 sequence is 12 residues long. Germline CDR1 reads SNHLY; CDR2 reads FYNNEI. The CDR3 sequence: CASTAQGAEQYF. The CDR3 bases are TGTGCCAGCACCGCACAGGGGGCCGAGCAGTACTTC.

This rearrangement joins TRBV29-1 to TRBJ2-5; D possibly corresponds to TRBD1 (6 bases). Germline CDR1 SQVTM, CDR2 ANQGSEA. The length of the CDR3 is 13 residues. Trimming stripped 3 bases from V and 1 base from J, with 9 bases between. This CDR3 reads CSVDRTAQETQYF. CDR3 sequence (DNA): TGCAGCGTTGACAGGACAGCCCAAGAGACCCAGTACTTC.

This clonotype has a count of ten or more. J is TRBJ2-7 and V is TRBV11-2, with unresolved D. V shed 5 bases and J shed 3 bases, with 20 bases lying between them. CDR3 size: 16 residues. Germline V gene sequence: CDR1 SGHAT, CDR2 FQNNGV. The CDR3 reads CASSNIRGPRFYEQYF. CDR3 nucleotide sequence: TGTGCCAGCAGCAATATCCGAGGCCCCCGGTTCTACGAGCAGTACTTC.

This clonotype was seen only a few times. The V and J genes are TRBV28 and TRBJ2-7; TRBD2 matches 9 bases. The CDR3 totals 15 residues. V lost 2 bases and J lost 0; bases outside the gene matches: 2. Germline V lookup: CDR1 MDHEN, CDR2 SYDVKM. The CDR3 region is CASSLAGGPSYEQYF. CDR3 nucleotide sequence: TGTGCCAGCAGTTTAGCGGGGGGGCCCTCCTACGAGCAGTACTTC.

This rearrangement joins TRBV3-1 to TRBJ2-1; no firm D call. This CDR3 spans 15 amino acids. Germline assignment: CDR1 LGHDT and CDR2 YNNKEL (reference sequence). Trimming took 3 bases from V and 6 from J, leaving 15 bases between them. The CDR3 DNA sequence: TGTGCCAGCAGCCACCCCGACGGGTCGCGCAATGAGCAGTTCTTC. Encoded protein: CASSHPDGSRNEQFF.

This clonotype was seen a few times. The chain links TRBV28 to TRBJ1-1, with 8 positions matching TRBD1. The germline V gene has CDR1 MDHEN and CDR2 SYDVKM. The CDR3 has 13 amino acids. V lost 1 base, J lost 6 bases, and 1 base stayed unmatched. The CDR3 sequence: CASSLSGGAEAFF. The CDR3 coding sequence is TGTGCCAGCAGTTTATCAGGGGGCGCTGAAGCTTTCTTT.

This clonotype showed up many times. The chain joins TRBV20-1 to TRBJ1-2; D might be TRBD1 (6 bases). Trimming took off 3 bases at V and 5 bases at J, with 16 bases between the two ends. This CDR3 spans 14 amino acids. Germline values: CDR1 DFQATT, CDR2 SNEGSKA (reference sequence). Here the CDR3 reads CSARSGGAFYGYTF. The CDR3, as DNA: TGCAGTGCTAGGTCCGGGGGCGCCTTTTATGGCTACACCTTC.

The sample holds many counts of this clonotype. The CDR3 nucleotides read TGCAGTGCTATGGACAGAAGCTCTGGGGCCAACGTCCTGACTTTC. Translating it yields CSAMDRSSGANVLTF. The chain joins TRBV20-1 to TRBJ2-6; D is perhaps TRBD1 (6 bases). Looked up from germline, CDR1 is DFQATT and CDR2 is SNEGSKA (reference sequence). The ends were cut back, 4 bases at V and 0 bases at J, with 10 bases in the middle. The CDR3 is made up of 15 amino acids.

This clonotype has at least ten counts. This chain connects TRBV20-1 to TRBJ1-2; TRBD1 matches 11 bases. The CDR3 extends over 19 amino acids. The germline V gene has CDR1 DFQATT and CDR2 SNEGSKA (reference sequence). V dropped 0 bases and J dropped 4; count of bases not matched to a gene: 16. The CDR3 loop reads CSARDLLSGTGGGSYGYTF. Written as DNA, the CDR3 is TGCAGTGCTAGAGATCTCTTATCCGGGACAGGGGGTGGAAGCTATGGCTACACCTTC.

This clonotype was detected ten times or more. In nucleotides, the CDR3 is TGTGCCAGCACCCGAAGTGACTGGATGAACACTGAAGCTTTCTTT. Its translation is CASTRSDWMNTEAFF. The chain has TRBV6-1 and TRBJ1-1; D is unresolved. The germline V gene encodes CDR1 MNHNS and CDR2 SASEGT. The CDR3 is 15 residues long. Between the trimmed V and J ends, which lost 7 bases and 0 bases, there was a span of 15 bases.

There are a few counts of this clonotype. The rearrangement joins TRBV15 to TRBJ2-1; D is perhaps TRBD1 or TRBD2 (5 bases each). Looked up from germline, CDR1 is LNHNV and CDR2 is YYDKDF (reference sequence). The V and J ends lost 4 bases and 8 bases respectively, with 15 bases between them. This CDR3 comprises 14 residues. CDR3 nucleotide sequence: TGTGCCACCAGCATCGGGACCAGTTCGGATGAGCAGTTCTTC. Its translation: CATSIGTSSDEQFF. Full variable domain (rest looked up from reference TRBV15 and TRBJ2-1): DAMVIQNPRYQVTQFGKPVTLSCSQTLNHNVMYWYQQKSSQAPKLLFHYYDKDFNNEADTPDNFQSRRPNTSFCFLDIRSPGLGDTAMYLCATSIGTSSDEQFFGPGTRLTVL.

This clonotype was seen repeatedly, ten times or more. The chain is built from TRBV12-3 or TRBV12-4 and TRBJ1-1; no clear D gene. There are 14 residues in the CDR3. Trimming stripped 6 bases from V and 1 base from J, with 12 bases between. As DNA, the CDR3 is TGTGCCAGCAGCCCGGCGGTGTCGAACACTGAAGCTTTCTTT. Protein product: CASSPAVSNTEAFF.

This clonotype was counted a few times. This chain connects TRBV12-5 to TRBJ1-2, with D perhaps matching TRBD1 (6 bases). Germline-derived CDR1 and CDR2 are LGHNT and FRNRAP. The CDR3 extends over 16 amino acids. Trimming shortened V by 5 bases and J by 4 bases, and 20 bases separated the two germline ends. The DNA for the CDR3 is TGTGCTAGTGGTCTCCCCTGGGCAGGGGCTACCTATGGCTACACCTTC. Residues: CASGLPWAGATYGYTF. Full variable domain (rest looked up from reference TRBV12-5 and TRBJ1-2): DARVTQTPRHKVTEMGQEVTMRCQPILGHNTVFWYRQTMMQGLELLAYFRNRAPLDDSGMPKDRFSAEMPDATLATLKIQPSEPRDSAVYFCASGLPWAGATYGYTFGSGTRLTVV.

This clonotype showed up many times. J is TRBJ2-3 and V is TRBV5-1; 7 nucleotides match TRBD2. Trimming removed 0 bases from V and 1 base from J; junction bases left unmatched: 8. CDR3 length equals 17 residues. Germline values: CDR1 SGHRS, CDR2 YFSETQ. The CDR3 protein is CASSLAAGRDRTDTQYF. CDR3 nucleotides: TGCGCCAGCAGCTTGGCGGCGGGGAGGGATCGCACAGATACGCAGTATTTT.